This T cell receptor beta chain was recovered during a study of OX40 agonist ivuxolimab in advanced cancers. For the study at large: The study reported partial responses in three patients: one hepatocellular carcinoma, two cutaneous melanoma.

General study results and limits: Undetermined was the antigen specificity of the expanded peripheral T cells. At 0.1 to 3.0 mg/kg and by week 6, CD4+ and CD8+ T cells in the blood had expanded clonally.

Generated by immunoSEQ multiplex PCR, the TCRdb table keeps only in-frame clones and is missing some. The data contain 37,000 or so clones, roughly 87% of them seen just once; the ten biggest clones take up under 20%. As for this clone: The antigen remains undetermined.

This receptor was obtained from an adult with an advanced solid tumor such as melanoma, head and neck, liver or kidney cancer. The sample was CD4+ or CD8+ T cells sorted from blood, taken in a trial of the OX40 agonist ivuxolimab.

CDR3 amino acids: CATLDPSLPNEQFF. The CDR3 coding sequence is TGTGCCACCCTAGATCCCTCCCTACCTAATGAGCAGTTCTTC. The chain couples TRBV10-3 to TRBJ2-1; D uncertain. The CDR3 extends over 14 amino acids. Trimming pared 10 bases from V and 7 bases from J, leaving 20 bases between. Germline V gene lookup returns CDR1 ENHRY and CDR2 SYGVKD.